The 3 T cell receptor beta chains below all came from one sample that was sequenced in a study of cytomegalovirus exposure and HLA in healthy donors. In the PCR, 60 Vbeta and 13 Jbeta primers were used. The table came from immunoSEQ multiplex PCR; TCRdb's copy has only in-frame clones and leaves some out. The sample contains roughly 160,000 clones, over 70% of which appear only once. Input material: PBMCs. The origin of the receptors is a man between 18 and 35 years old in good health and CMV-seropositive.

This chain uses TRBV7-9 with TRBJ1-2; tentative D call: TRBD1 (6 bases). Deletions cut 5 bases from V and 4 bases from J, with 14 bases between. The CDR3 is 14 residues long. Germline assignment: CDR1 SEHNR and CDR2 FQNEAQ (reference sequence). CDR3 nucleotide sequence: TGTGCCAGCAGCACCGGACAGAAAACCTATGGCTACACCTTC. Amino acid sequence: CASSTGQKTYGYTF.

The sample holds a few counts of this clone. This rearrangement joins TRBV9 to TRBJ1-1; D possibly corresponds to TRBD1 (5 bases). Trimming removed 0 bases at V and 3 bases at J, with 18 bases between. Germline-derived CDR1 and CDR2 are SGDLS and YYNGEE. The CDR3 extends over 17 amino acids. DNA of the CDR3: TGTGCCAGCAGCGTAGTCCAGGGTCTGGATTCGGACACTGAAGCTTTCTTT. This gives the protein CASSVVQGLDSDTEAFF.

This clone was counted a few times. Written as DNA, the CDR3 is TGCGCCAGCAGCCAAGGTCCCAACTCGATTGGTTCACCCCTCCACTTT. Its translation: CASSQGPNSIGSPLHF. This chain joins TRBV4-1 and TRBJ1-6, with D unresolved. Deletions cut 1 base from V and 9 bases from J, with 16 bases between. CDR3 length equals 16 residues. CDR1 MGHRA and CDR2 YSYEKL come from the germline V gene.